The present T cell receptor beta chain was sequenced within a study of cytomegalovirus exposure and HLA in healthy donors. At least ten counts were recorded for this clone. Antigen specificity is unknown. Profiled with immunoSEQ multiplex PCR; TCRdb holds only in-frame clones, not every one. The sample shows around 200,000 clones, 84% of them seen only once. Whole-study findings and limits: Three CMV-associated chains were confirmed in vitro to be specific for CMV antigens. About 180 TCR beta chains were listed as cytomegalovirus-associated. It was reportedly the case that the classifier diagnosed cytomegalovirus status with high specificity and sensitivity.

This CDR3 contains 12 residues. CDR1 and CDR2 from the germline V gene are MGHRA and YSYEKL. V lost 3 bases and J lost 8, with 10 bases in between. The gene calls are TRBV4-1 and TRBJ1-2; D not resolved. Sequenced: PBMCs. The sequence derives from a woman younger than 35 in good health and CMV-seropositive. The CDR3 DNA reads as TGCGCCAGCAGCCATCCCACGGAGGGCTACACCTTC. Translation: CASSHPTEGYTF.